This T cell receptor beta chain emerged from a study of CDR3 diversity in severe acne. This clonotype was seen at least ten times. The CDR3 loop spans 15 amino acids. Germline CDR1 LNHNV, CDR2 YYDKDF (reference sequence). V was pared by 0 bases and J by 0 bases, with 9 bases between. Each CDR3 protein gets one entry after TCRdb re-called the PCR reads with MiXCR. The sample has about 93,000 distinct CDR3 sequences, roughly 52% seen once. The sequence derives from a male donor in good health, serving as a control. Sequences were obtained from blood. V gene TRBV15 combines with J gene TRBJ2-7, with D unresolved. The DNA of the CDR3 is TGTGCCACCAGCAGAGATTTAGGGCCCTCCTACGAGCAGTACTTC. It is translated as CATSRDLGPSYEQYF.